This T cell receptor (beta chain) was recorded in a study of T cell changes during pregnancy in multiple sclerosis. Repertoires were generated with immunoSEQ multiplex PCR, while TCRdb's copy carries only in-frame clones and drops some. The data contain over 60,000 clones, 89% of them singletons. CDR3 length equals 16 residues. Germline V gene data show CDR1 as WSHSY and CDR2 as SAAADI. The ends lost 3 bases at V and 2 bases at J; junction bases unmatched: 3. The sample here was peripheral blood, taken in the first trimester of pregnancy. This chain joins TRBV10-2 and TRBJ2-5; 13 bases are a match to TRBD2. This clonotype originated in a female donor with multiple sclerosis, enrolled in a pregnancy study. The CDR3 nucleotides read TGCGCCAGCAGTGATCAACTAGCGGGAGGGCAAGAGACCCAGTACTTC. Translating gives CASSDQLAGGQETQYF.